The 10 T cell receptor beta chains presented below share a single source sample, sequenced in a study of identical twins. One entry per CDR3 protein, called by TCRdb with MiXCR from the 5' RACE reads. The sample has 460,000 or so distinct CDR3 sequences; 11% to 15% are singletons. The data were also submitted as part of a second study, on yellow fever vaccine responses in identical twins.

The source material was CD4+ T cells sorted from blood. The origin of the receptors is a young woman in good health.

This clonotype was counted a few times. CDR3 DNA: TGTGCCAGCAGCTTAGCGCGACAGGATTGGTCCAATGAGCAGTTCTTC. It is translated as CASSLARQDWSNEQFF. V is TRBV7-8 and J is TRBJ2-1, with D possibly matching TRBD1 (6 bases). This CDR3 contains 16 residues. The ends were cut back, 0 bases at V and 6 bases at J, with 15 bases in the middle. Germline assignment: CDR1 SGHVS and CDR2 FQNEAQ. The full variable domain, completed using reference TRBV7-8 and TRBJ2-1, is GAGVSQSPRYKVAKRGQDVALRCDPISGHVSLFWYQQALGQGPEFLTYFQNEAQLDKSGLPSDRFFAERPEGSVSTLKIQRTQQEDSAVYLCASSLARQDWSNEQFFGPGTRLTVL.

The sample holds many counts of this clonotype. The CDR3 region has the DNA TGTGCCAGCAGACCCGACAGGGCGCCGGGCGAAAAACTGTTTTTT. Translating it yields CASRPDRAPGEKLFF. The V call is TRBV3-1, the J call TRBJ1-4, with 7 bases fitting TRBD1. CDR3 length equals 15 residues. From germline, CDR1 is LGHDT and CDR2 YNNKEL (reference sequence). Germline trimming cut 6 bases from V and 8 bases from J; bases unmatched to any gene: 12.

V and J are TRBV6-2 or TRBV6-3 and TRBJ2-1; D is perhaps TRBD2 (5 bases). V was cut by 6 bases and J by 4 bases, with 13 bases left in between. The CDR3 is made up of 14 amino acids. CDR1 is MNHEY and CDR2 is SVGEGT in the germline V gene. CDR3 coding DNA: TGTGCCAGCAGCCTAGCCACCGGGTACAATGAGCAGTTCTTC. Amino acids: CASSLATGYNEQFF.

There are many counts of this clonotype. The J gene is TRBJ2-1, the V gene TRBV4-3; no clear D gene. Trimming took off 0 bases at V and 16 bases at J, with 16 bases between the two ends. This CDR3 region has 13 residues. CDR1 is LGHNA and CDR2 is YSLEER in the germline V gene. For the CDR3, the DNA is TGCGCCAGCAGCCAAGATCCGGCTTACGGTCTCTTCTTC. It specifies CASSQDPAYGLFF.

This clonotype was detected ten times or more. The junction departs from germline at one end; a sequencing error may be responsible. The chain is built from TRBV9 and TRBJ2-3; no definite D call. From germline, CDR1 is SGDLS and CDR2 YYNGEE. CDR3 length: 13 amino acids. The DNA of the CDR3 is TGTGCTAGCAGCGTCGACAGCACAGATACGCAGTATTTT. Protein sequence: CASSVDSTDTQYF.

The chain links TRBV12-3 or TRBV12-4 to TRBJ2-7; D ambiguous. This CDR3 has 13 residues. With 3 bases removed from V and 5 bases from J, the gap between germline ends came to 11 bases. CDR3 region: CASSLWQADEQYF. CDR3 nucleotide sequence: TGTGCCAGCAGTTTGTGGCAGGCGGACGAGCAGTACTTC.

The V call is TRBV28, the J call TRBJ2-7; perhaps TRBD1 as D (5 bases). V was clipped by 6 bases and J by 4 bases, with 13 bases between them. The CDR3 runs 13 residues. Per the germline V gene, CDR1 is MDHEN and CDR2 is SYDVKM. DNA of the CDR3: TGTGCCAGCAGGCCACCCCAGGGATACGAGCAGTACTTC. Its translation: CASRPPQGYEQYF.

A few counts support this clonotype. The chain has TRBV6-5 and TRBJ2-5; 7 bases align to TRBD2. Trimming at V came to 4 bases and at J to 7 bases, leaving 9 bases not matched to a gene. CDR1 is MNHEY and CDR2 is SVGAGI in the germline V gene. This CDR3 is 14 amino acids long. The CDR3 coding sequence is TGTGCCAGCAGTTCAGGGAGGGCCCGGGGGACCCAGTACTTC. Its translation is CASSSGRARGTQYF.

This clonotype was observed a few times. The CDR3 region is CASSSTGTPEKKLFF. The CDR3 DNA is TGTGCCAGCAGTTCTACCGGGACACCCGAGAAAAAACTGTTTTTT. This chain uses TRBV28 with TRBJ1-4; tentative D call: TRBD1 (6 bases). Germline CDR1 reads MDHEN; CDR2 reads SYDVKM. Trimming removed 4 bases from V and 9 bases from J, with 18 bases in between. This CDR3 is built from 15 residues.

The chain joins TRBV28 to TRBJ1-1; 8 bases line up with TRBD1. The CDR3 is 12 residues long. Germline CDR1 MDHEN, CDR2 SYDVKM. V lost 6 bases to trimming and J lost 10 bases; unmatched junction nucleotides: 7. The CDR3: CASSRSGTGAFF. In nucleotides, the CDR3 is TGTGCCAGCAGCCGTTCGGGGACAGGAGCTTTCTTT. The whole variable domain, remainder taken from reference TRBV28 and TRBJ1-1, is DVKVTQSSRYLVKRTGEKVFLECVQDMDHENMFWYRQDPGLGLRLIYFSYDVKMKEKGDIPEGYSVSREKKERFSLILESASTNQTSMYLCASSRSGTGAFFGQGTRLTVV.